This T cell receptor (beta chain) is drawn from a study of blood T cell repertoires in COVID-19 (TCRdb year 2020). General notes on the study: The collaborator samples originated in the United States, Italy and Spain and spanned the acute and convalescent phases of COVID-19. The prospective study material was composed of cDNA or gDNA derived from T cells, B-cell-depleted T cells, or PBMCs. The dataset comprised deeply sampled blood TCRbeta repertoires from subjects exposed to, actively infected with, or recovered from COVID-19. The repertoires were released in a freely available public database intended as a resource for research on the immune response to SARS-CoV-2. The samples were drawn from the first 160 participants of the ongoing ImmuneRACE study and from 1,254 subjects provided by 6 global collaborators. A de-identified subject ID, COVID-19 status, age in years and sex were almost always included in the sample metadata. Where available, HLA class I and class II types were taken from metadata supplied by the sample provider and were not determined by assay-based typing. Results the study describes overall, beyond this receptor: The quantity of clinical and demographic metadata differed by source and by participant and was supplied without curation.

Another Seattle source contributed samples from volunteer blood donors who had recovered from COVID-19. Each collaborating institution followed its own protocols to collect whole blood in K2EDTA tubes. Collaborator samples were shipped for TCRbeta analysis as frozen whole blood, isolated PBMCs, or DNA extracted from either sample type. As encoded in the germline V gene, CDR1 is SGHTA while CDR2 is FQGNSA. The trim is 5 bases for V and 6 bases for J, with a gap of 14 bases between the germline ends. The CDR3 runs 14 amino acids, cysteine and phenylalanine included. Just the 42-base CDR3 DNA is kept, in frame starting at base 1. TCRbeta CDR3 regions were amplified from genomic DNA by means of the immunoSEQ Assay, a bias-controlled multiplex PCR. From the authors' description of their analysis: Nucleated cell counts per sample were estimated from amplification of reference gene primers within the assay. To quantify the absolute abundance of each unique TCRbeta CDR3 rearrangement, sequence reads were collapsed and filtered. For each sample, productive Simpson clonality was calculated as the square root of Simpson's diversity index across productive rearrangements. TCRdb obtained this table from immuneACCESS and retained in-frame rearrangements with V and J assigned. These tables miss some clones; where compared with another copy, unresolved V genes account for less than half of the shortfall, and the remainder is unexplained. D and trimming come from the DNA, and the V and J calls and clone size come from that table. For this sample there are about 260,000 clones; roughly 85% appear just once. Over 4.5% of the sample goes to the ten largest clones.

This clone came up once. There is no known antigen for this receptor. Base qualities were left out, and no much larger clone turns up one base away. The V and J segments used are TRBV7-2 and TRBJ2-1; the D region possibly corresponds to TRBD1 (5 bases align). The clonotype comes from a man aged 55-75 years who had recovered from COVID-19. The source material was peripheral blood. CDR3 sequence: CASSTTWGSNEQFF. In nucleotides, the sequence is TGTGCCAGCAGCACCACTTGGGGCTCCAATGAGCAGTTCTTC.